This TCR beta chain was recovered during a study of blood T cell repertoires in COVID-19 (TCRdb year 2020). Turning to the overall study: The collaborator samples originated in the United States, Italy and Spain and spanned the acute and convalescent phases of COVID-19. The prospective study material was composed of cDNA or gDNA derived from T cells, B-cell-depleted T cells, or PBMCs. Subjects who had been exposed to COVID-19, were actively infected with it, or had recovered from it provided the deeply sampled blood TCRbeta repertoires that made up the dataset. The repertoires were made available in a free public database intended to serve as a resource for research on the immune response to SARS-CoV-2. Samples were obtained from the ongoing ImmuneRACE study (first 160 participants) and from 1,200 or so subjects provided by 6 global collaborators. Nearly every sample came with metadata listing a de-identified subject ID, COVID-19 status, age in years and sex. Where HLA class I and class II types were available, the types were taken from metadata supplied by the sample provider, not from assay-based typing. Points the paper makes about the study in general: The amount of clinical and demographic metadata varied by source and participant and was provided uncurated.

Each collaborating institution followed its own protocols to collect whole blood in K2EDTA tubes. For TCRbeta analysis, collaborators shipped samples as frozen whole blood, isolated PBMCs, or DNA extracted from either of those sample types. In the case of this clone: This receptor's antigen is unknown. No base qualities exist here, and no much larger clone lies one base off it.

TCRbeta CDR3 regions were amplified from genomic DNA by means of the immunoSEQ Assay, a bias-controlled multiplex PCR. In the source study's methods: The number of nucleated cells in each sample was estimated from the amplification of reference gene primers within the assay. To quantify the absolute abundance of each unique TCRbeta CDR3 rearrangement, sequence reads were collapsed and filtered. For each sample, productive Simpson clonality was calculated by taking the square root of Simpson's diversity index across productive rearrangements. The clones in this table, taken by TCRdb from immuneACCESS, are in-frame only. Not every clone is retained; where verified, under half of the shortfall comes from an unresolved V gene, and the cause of the rest is unknown. V, J and clone size derive from that table, while D and trimming were established from the DNA sequence. This sample comprises about 88,000 clones, around nine tenths of them detected only once. Clones ranked in the top ten supply approximately 1.8% of the sample.

This receptor was identified in a man aged 55 to 70 with acute or convalescent COVID-19. The material sequenced was peripheral blood.

Here the CDR3 is given as CSASGGSPHQETQYF. The base sequence is TGCAGTGCTAGTGGCGGGAGTCCCCACCAAGAGACCCAGTACTTC. In this chain, TRBV20-1 is recombined with TRBJ2-5; a stretch of 7 junction bases matches TRBD2. The CDR3 numbers 15 residues from cysteine through phenylalanine. This entry keeps only the CDR3 DNA: 45 bases, framed from base 1. Reading the germline V gene (reference sequence) gives CDR1 DFQATT and CDR2 SNEGSKA. Trimmed from V: 3 bases; trimmed from J: 0 bases; junction bases lacking a gene match: 7.